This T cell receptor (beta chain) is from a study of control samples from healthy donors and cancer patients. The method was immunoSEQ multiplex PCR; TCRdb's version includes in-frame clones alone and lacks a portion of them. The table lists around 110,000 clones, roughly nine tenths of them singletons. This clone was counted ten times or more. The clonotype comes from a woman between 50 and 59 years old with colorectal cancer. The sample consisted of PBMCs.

CDR3 loop: CASSLGTGTFNQPQHF. CDR3 bases: TGTGCCAGCAGCTTAGGAACCGGGACTTTCAATCAGCCCCAGCATTTT. V is TRBV7-9 and J is TRBJ1-5; maybe TRBD1 (5 bases). From germline, CDR1 is SEHNR and CDR2 FQNEAQ (reference sequence). V gave up 1 base and J gave up 3 bases, with 13 bases separating them. This CDR3 is 16 amino acids long.